The clone carrying this T cell receptor beta chain came up many times. Antigen specificity is unknown. Germline V gene sequence: CDR1 MNHNS, CDR2 SASEGT. The CDR3 has 15 amino acids. Trimming pared 3 bases from V and 7 bases from J, leaving 13 bases between. These data come from a study of T cells in Graves' hyperthyroidism and ophthalmopathy. Study observations and caveats: The model identified upcoming ophthalmopathy a median 6.5 months ahead of onset. Most thyroid clonotypes with frequency above 0.001 were detected in blood.

Regions amplified from RNA transcripts were the TCR beta CDR3 regions. An initial round of RT-PCR targeting the TCR CDR3 relied on the HTBI primer set. TCRdb reprocessed the multiplex PCR reads via MiXCR and lists one record per CDR3 protein. The data hold a few hundred thousand distinct CDR3 sequences, with 15% to 20% observed a single time. In the ophthalmopathy cohort, Clinical Activity Score was at least 3, NOSPECS grade at least 4, and duration under 3 months. The V gene is TRBV6-1, the J gene TRBJ1-6, with a tentative D call TRBD1 (5 bases). The source is a woman in her 40s with Graves' ophthalmopathy. Input material: blood. DNA of the CDR3: TGTGCCAGCAGTGACCTCCAGGGAATGAATTCACCCCTCCACTTT. This gives the protein CASSDLQGMNSPLHF.